The clone carrying this T cell receptor (beta chain) was seen only a few times. 60 Vbeta and 13 Jbeta primers were used in PCR. Method: immunoSEQ multiplex PCR; TCRdb's copy keeps in-frame clones and lacks some. The sample lists more than 50,000 clones; about 70% were seen once. This entry is derived from a study of cytomegalovirus exposure and HLA in healthy donors. The CDR3 loop spans 18 amino acids. Germline assignment: CDR1 LGHNA and CDR2 YSLEER. V dropped 1 base and J dropped 0; count of bases not matched to a gene: 3. Sequencing was performed on PBMCs. The chain combines TRBV4-3 with TRBJ2-6; TRBD2 aligns across 10 bases. The sequence was obtained from a woman aged 45-60 years in good health and CMV-seropositive. The CDR3 spells CASSQVLAGNSGANVLTF. The CDR3 DNA reads TGCGCCAGCAGCCAAGTACTAGCGGGGAACTCTGGGGCCAACGTCCTGACTTTC.